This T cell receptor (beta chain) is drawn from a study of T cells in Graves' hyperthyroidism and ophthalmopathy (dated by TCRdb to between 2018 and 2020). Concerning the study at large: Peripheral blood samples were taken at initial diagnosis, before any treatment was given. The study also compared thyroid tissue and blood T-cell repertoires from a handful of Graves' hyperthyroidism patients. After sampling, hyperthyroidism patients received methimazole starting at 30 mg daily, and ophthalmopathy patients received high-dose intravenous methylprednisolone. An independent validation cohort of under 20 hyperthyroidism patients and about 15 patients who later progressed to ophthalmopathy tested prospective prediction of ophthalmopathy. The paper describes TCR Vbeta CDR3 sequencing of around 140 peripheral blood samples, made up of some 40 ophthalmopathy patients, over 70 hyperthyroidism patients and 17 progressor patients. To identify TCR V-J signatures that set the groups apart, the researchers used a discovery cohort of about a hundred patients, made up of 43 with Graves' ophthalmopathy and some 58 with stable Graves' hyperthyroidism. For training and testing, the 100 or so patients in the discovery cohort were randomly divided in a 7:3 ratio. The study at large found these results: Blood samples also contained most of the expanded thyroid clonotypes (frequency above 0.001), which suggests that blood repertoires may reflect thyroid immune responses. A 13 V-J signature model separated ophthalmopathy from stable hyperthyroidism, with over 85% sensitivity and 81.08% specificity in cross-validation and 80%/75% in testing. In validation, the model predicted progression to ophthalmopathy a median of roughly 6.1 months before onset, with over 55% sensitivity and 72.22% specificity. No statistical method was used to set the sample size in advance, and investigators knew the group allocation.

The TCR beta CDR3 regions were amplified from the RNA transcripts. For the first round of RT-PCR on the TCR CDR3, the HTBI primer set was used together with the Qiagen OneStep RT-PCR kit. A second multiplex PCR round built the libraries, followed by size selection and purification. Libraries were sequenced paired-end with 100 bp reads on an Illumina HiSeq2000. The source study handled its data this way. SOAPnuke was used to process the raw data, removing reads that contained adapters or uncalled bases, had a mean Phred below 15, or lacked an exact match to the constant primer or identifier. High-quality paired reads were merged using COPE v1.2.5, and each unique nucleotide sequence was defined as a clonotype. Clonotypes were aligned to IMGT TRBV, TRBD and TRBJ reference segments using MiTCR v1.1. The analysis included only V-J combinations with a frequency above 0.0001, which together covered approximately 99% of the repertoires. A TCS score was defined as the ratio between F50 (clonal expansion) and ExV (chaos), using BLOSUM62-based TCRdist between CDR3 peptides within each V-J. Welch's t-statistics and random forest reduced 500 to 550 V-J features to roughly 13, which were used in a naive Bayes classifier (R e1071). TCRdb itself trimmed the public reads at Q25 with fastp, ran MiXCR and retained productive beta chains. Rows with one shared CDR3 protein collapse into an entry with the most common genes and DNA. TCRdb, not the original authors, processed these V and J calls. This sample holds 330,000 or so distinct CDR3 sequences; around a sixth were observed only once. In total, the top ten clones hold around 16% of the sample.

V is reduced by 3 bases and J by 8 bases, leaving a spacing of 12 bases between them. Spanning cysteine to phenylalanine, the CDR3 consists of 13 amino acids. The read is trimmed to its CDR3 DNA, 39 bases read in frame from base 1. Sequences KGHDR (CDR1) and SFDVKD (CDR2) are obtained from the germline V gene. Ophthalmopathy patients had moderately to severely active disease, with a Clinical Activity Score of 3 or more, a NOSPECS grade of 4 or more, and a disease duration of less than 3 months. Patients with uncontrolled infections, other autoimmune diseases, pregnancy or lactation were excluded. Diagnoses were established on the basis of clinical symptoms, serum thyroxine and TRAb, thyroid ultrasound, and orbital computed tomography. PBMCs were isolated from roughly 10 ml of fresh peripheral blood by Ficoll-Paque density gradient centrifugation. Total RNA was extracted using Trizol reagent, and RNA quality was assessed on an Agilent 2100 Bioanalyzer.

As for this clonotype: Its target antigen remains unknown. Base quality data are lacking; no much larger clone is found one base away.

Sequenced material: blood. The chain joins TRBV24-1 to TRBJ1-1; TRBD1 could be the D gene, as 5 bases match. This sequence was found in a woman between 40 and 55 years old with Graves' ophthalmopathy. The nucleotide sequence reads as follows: TGTGCCACCAGTGATGTGGAGACAGACGAAGCTTTCTTT. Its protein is CATSDVETDEAFF.